A single sample is the source of the 23 T cell receptor beta chains below, sequenced in a study of blood T cell repertoires in COVID-19. Sequencing used immunoSEQ multiplex PCR; TCRdb keeps in-frame clones, though not all of them. The sample has about 80,000 clones; roughly four fifths are singletons. Material for sequencing was peripheral blood. The receptor source for this set is a woman between 70 and 85 years old with acute or convalescent COVID-19.

The chain couples TRBV20-1 to TRBJ2-7; 10 bases are shared with TRBD2. V shed 6 bases, J shed 1 base, and the junction held 9 bases outside the gene matches. The V gene's germline CDR1 is DFQATT and CDR2 SNEGSKA (reference sequence). The CDR3 runs 15 residues. The DNA of the CDR3 is TGCAGTGCAAGTCCCCTAGCGGGAGAATCCTACGAGCAGTACTTC. Translated: CSASPLAGESYEQYF.

The chain recombines TRBV27 with TRBJ2-7; TRBD2 agrees at 9 bases. V lost 2 bases, J lost 10 bases, and 3 bases stayed unmatched. This CDR3 region has 12 residues. Looked up from germline, CDR1 is MNHEY and CDR2 is SMNVEV (reference sequence). The CDR3 spells CASSLSGGPQYF. CDR3 nucleotide sequence: TGTGCCAGCAGTTTAAGCGGGGGGCCCCAGTACTTC.

The chain carries TRBV6-4 and TRBJ2-1; D remains unclear. There are 13 residues in the CDR3. V lost 4 bases, J lost 4 bases, and 8 bases lay in between. Germline loops: CDR1 MRHNA, CDR2 SNTAGT. The chain's CDR3 is CASSADSYNEQFF. For the CDR3, the DNA is TGTGCCAGCAGTGCTGACTCTTACAATGAGCAGTTCTTC.

The V and J genes are TRBV7-9 and TRBJ2-1; 10 positions agree with TRBD2. The CDR3 length is 17 residues. The V gene end was trimmed by 5 bases and the J gene end by 4 bases; junction bases not matched to a gene: 11. The germline V gene has CDR1 SEHNR and CDR2 FQNEAQ (reference sequence). The CDR3 nucleotides are TGTGCCAGCAGCCCCAACTCCGGGACTAGCGCATACAATGAGCAGTTCTTC. As protein: CASSPNSGTSAYNEQFF.

The chain employs TRBV2 and TRBJ2-2; D possibly corresponds to TRBD2 (5 bases). Deletions cut 1 base from V and 3 bases from J, with 18 bases between. The length of the CDR3 is 18 residues. Germline V gene sequence: CDR1 SNHLY, CDR2 FYNNEI. CDR3 bases: TGTGCCAGCAGTGAAGAATCGATTAATGCGGGCTACACCGGGGAGCTGTTTTTT. It translates to CASSEESINAGYTGELFF.

This sequence joins TRBV2 and TRBJ1-2, with D perhaps TRBD1 (5 bases). The CDR3 covers 14 residues. V was shortened by 6 bases and J by 2 bases, with 13 bases between the two germline ends. CDR1 and CDR2 (germline): SNHLY, FYNNEI. The chain's CDR3 is CASSPRQSNYGYTF. CDR3 bases: TGTGCCAGCAGCCCGAGACAGTCCAACTATGGCTACACCTTC.

The chain recombines TRBV19 with TRBJ2-2; D gene uncertain. Germline V gene data show CDR1 as LNHDA and CDR2 as SQIVND (reference sequence). The CDR3 runs to 12 residues. The germline V and J ends were trimmed by 9 bases and 7 bases, with 12 bases remaining between them. CDR3 bases: TGTGCCAGCTCAGGTAGTCACGGGGAGCTGTTTTTT. Amino acid sequence: CASSGSHGELFF.

The chain is built from TRBV5-1 and TRBJ2-3, with 8 nucleotides matching TRBD2. Losses at the gene ends were 4 bases for V and 2 bases for J; bases not matched to a gene: 12. The germline CDR1 and CDR2 sequences are SGHRS and YFSETQ. This CDR3 comprises 17 residues. DNA for the CDR3: TGCGCCAGCAGCCTAGGGCTAGCGGGTCAAAACACAGATACGCAGTATTTT. Translated, it gives CASSLGLAGQNTDTQYF.

The V call is TRBV24-1, the J call TRBJ2-3, with unresolved D. CDR1 and CDR2 (germline): KGHDR, SFDVKD. This CDR3 is built from 12 residues. V shed 6 bases and J shed 6 bases, with 9 bases lying between them. The CDR3 coding sequence is TGTGCCACCAGTTCACTCCGGGATACGCAGTATTTT. It specifies CATSSLRDTQYF.

This sequence joins TRBV7-3 and TRBJ2-5, with a tentative D call TRBD1 (6 bases). V dropped 3 bases and J dropped 3 bases, with 8 bases sitting between them. The germline V gene encodes CDR1 SGHTA and CDR2 FQGTGA. The CDR3 extends over 13 amino acids. The CDR3 is CASSFAGEETQYF. CDR3 nucleotides: TGTGCCAGCAGCTTCGCAGGGGAAGAGACCCAGTACTTC.

This clone turned up a few times. The rearrangement joins TRBV12-1 to TRBJ2-3; TRBD2 was called by the table and not checked on the DNA. TRBV12-1 represents a pseudogene. The CDR3 loop spans 17 amino acids. The CDR3 nucleotides are TGTGCCACAAAAAATTCCCCAGCGGGAGCTTGGACAGATACGCAGTATTTT. This gives the protein CATKNSPAGAWTDTQYF.

The J gene is TRBJ2-1, the V gene TRBV5-8, with 7 nucleotides matching TRBD1. The CDR3 spans 15 residues. With 5 bases clipped from V and 1 base from J, the junction kept 6 bases outside the gene matches. Germline CDR1 is SGHTS and CDR2 is YDEGEE. DNA of the CDR3: TGTGCCAGCAGTCCGACAGGGAAGTCCTACAATGAGCAGTTCTTC. It yields the protein CASSPTGKSYNEQFF.

Written as DNA, the CDR3 is TGTGCCTGGAGTCTAGGACAGACGGCTAACTATGGCTACACCTTC. Its translation is CAWSLGQTANYGYTF. The rearrangement uses TRBV30 and TRBJ1-2; a weak D match, TRBD1 (6 bases). Trimming removed 2 bases at V and 0 bases at J, with 13 bases between. The CDR3 consists of 15 residues. Germline CDR1 is GTSNPN and CDR2 is SVGIG (reference sequence).

This rearrangement joins TRBV6-5 to TRBJ1-2; TRBD1 matches at 9 bases. Germline CDR1 is MNHEY and CDR2 is SVGAGI. This CDR3 is 16 amino acids long. V lost 2 bases, J lost 4 bases, and 8 bases stayed unmatched. The CDR3: CASSYLRTGVSYGYTF. The CDR3 nucleotides are TGTGCCAGCAGTTACCTACGGACAGGGGTTAGCTATGGCTACACCTTC.

Comments on this clone: The junction shows a germline mismatch at one end, possibly a read error. V gene TRBV30 combines with J gene TRBJ2-7, with TRBD2 as a possible D gene (5 bases). The CDR3 runs 11 residues. Germline CDR1 reads GTSNPN; CDR2 reads SVGIG (reference sequence). The CDR3 coding sequence is TGTGCCTGGAGTGTGGGTACTTCCCGGGGCTTC. Translated, it gives CAWSVGTSRGF.

The rearrangement links TRBV5-4 to TRBJ2-5; D is perhaps TRBD1 (6 bases). Germline V gene sequence: CDR1 SGHNT, CDR2 YYREEE (reference sequence). This CDR3 has 13 residues. The ends were cut back, 4 bases at V and 3 bases at J, with 10 bases in the middle. CDR3 residues: CASSAGQKETQYF. In DNA, the CDR3 is TGTGCCAGCAGCGCCGGACAGAAAGAGACCCAGTACTTC.

The chain employs TRBV29-1 and TRBJ2-3; 8 nucleotides agree with TRBD2. The J segment lost 5 bases and the V segment lost 7 bases, leaving 5 bases of the junction unmatched. Germline lookup yields CDR1 SQVTM and CDR2 ANQGSEA. The CDR3 has 12 residues. The CDR3 DNA reads TGCAGCGCGGGACTAGTAGAAGATACGCAGTATTTT. It specifies CSAGLVEDTQYF.

The chain recombines TRBV6-5 with TRBJ1-6, with D unclear. V lost 5 bases and J 3 bases, leaving 5 bases between the germline ends. Per germline, CDR1 MNHEY and CDR2 SVGAGI. CDR3 size: 13 residues. The CDR3 protein is CASSTNYNSPLHF. The CDR3 nucleotides are TGTGCCAGCAGTACTAACTATAATTCACCCCTCCACTTT.

The table lists this clone with many counts. The chain combines TRBV15 with TRBJ1-1; unclear D gene. The CDR3 is made up of 15 amino acids. Germline-derived CDR1 and CDR2 are LNHNV and YYDKDF (reference sequence). V was clipped by 0 bases and J by 4 bases, with 12 bases between them. The CDR3 reads CATSREARMATEAFF. The CDR3 nucleotides read TGTGCCACCAGCAGAGAGGCCAGAATGGCCACTGAAGCTTTCTTT.

This sequence joins TRBV27 and TRBJ2-1; D might be TRBD2 (6 bases). Trimming took off 6 bases at V and 8 bases at J, with 20 bases between the two ends. The CDR3 length is 15 residues. CDR1 and CDR2 from the germline V gene are MNHEY and SMNVEV (reference sequence). CDR3 region: CASSRPGLAADEQFF. DNA for the CDR3: TGTGCCAGCAGCCGACCGGGACTCGCCGCCGATGAGCAGTTCTTC.

The chain carries TRBV6-1 and TRBJ2-7; D is perhaps TRBD2 (5 bases). Trimming stripped 0 bases from V and 4 bases from J, with 7 bases between. This CDR3 is 13 amino acids long. In germline, CDR1 is MNHNS, CDR2 SASEGT. The DNA for the CDR3 is TGTGCCAGCAGTGAAGCGAGGGAGTACGAGCAGTACTTC. This codes for CASSEAREYEQYF.

This clone was counted many times. The chain combines TRBV5-5 with TRBJ2-2, with D possibly TRBD1 on 5 matching bases. Between the trimmed V and J ends, which lost 6 bases and 6 bases, there was a span of 15 bases. CDR3 length: 14 residues. The germline gives CDR1 SGHKS, CDR2 YYEKEE (reference sequence). The CDR3 spells CASTQQLGPGELFF. CDR3 nucleotide sequence: TGTGCCAGCACTCAGCAGTTGGGGCCCGGGGAGCTGTTTTTT.

This clone was seen once. The chain combines TRBV2 with TRBJ2-1; D is unresolved. Germline CDR1 is SNHLY and CDR2 is FYNNEI. The ends were cut back, 3 bases at V and 6 bases at J, with 15 bases in the middle. CDR3 length: 15 amino acids. The CDR3 region is CASSDQAKYGNEQFF. The CDR3 DNA is TGTGCCAGCAGTGATCAGGCCAAATACGGCAATGAGCAGTTCTTC.